One and the same sample provided the 3 T cell receptor beta chains below, sequenced in a study of naive and memory T cell subsets. Both TRBC1 and TRBC2 were covered by a beta constant-region primer of two equimolar oligonucleotides. TCRdb redid the calling of the UMI-ligation and nested PCR reads with MiXCR, one entry per CDR3 protein. The table includes about 85,000 distinct CDR3 sequences, around 13% detected once. The specimen sequenced was central memory CD4+ T cells from blood. These receptors were collected from a human donor in good health.

This clonotype was seen ten or more times. The chain has TRBV7-9 and TRBJ2-5, with 12 positions matching TRBD1. The CDR3 is 15 amino acids. Per germline, CDR1 SEHNR and CDR2 FQNEAQ (reference sequence). Trimming removed 3 bases from V and 5 bases from J; junction bases left unmatched: 4. The DNA for the CDR3 is TGTGCCAGCAGCTTGGGACAGGGGGCGCCCGAGACCCAGTACTTC. Its protein product is CASSLGQGAPETQYF.

This clonotype has more than one count but fewer than ten. The DNA for the CDR3 is TGTGCCAGCAGTTTATCGTACCAGGGGGTATCCGAGCAGTACTTC. It codes for CASSLSYQGVSEQYF. V gene TRBV27 combines with J gene TRBJ2-7; 7 nucleotides agree with TRBD1. CDR1 and CDR2 (germline): MNHEY, SMNVEV (reference sequence). This CDR3 contains 15 residues. J gave up 6 bases and V 0 bases, and 8 bases lay outside the gene matches.

This clonotype was recorded a few times. The rearrangement links TRBV7-2 to TRBJ2-2; 8 positions agree with TRBD2. Germline assignment: CDR1 SGHTA and CDR2 FQGNSA. V was pared by 5 bases and J by 5 bases, with 10 bases of the junction left unmatched. CDR3 length: 16 residues. CDR3 in amino acids: CASSPRSAGDTGELFF. The CDR3 DNA sequence: TGTGCCAGCAGCCCCCGATCAGCGGGGGATACCGGGGAGCTGTTTTTT.